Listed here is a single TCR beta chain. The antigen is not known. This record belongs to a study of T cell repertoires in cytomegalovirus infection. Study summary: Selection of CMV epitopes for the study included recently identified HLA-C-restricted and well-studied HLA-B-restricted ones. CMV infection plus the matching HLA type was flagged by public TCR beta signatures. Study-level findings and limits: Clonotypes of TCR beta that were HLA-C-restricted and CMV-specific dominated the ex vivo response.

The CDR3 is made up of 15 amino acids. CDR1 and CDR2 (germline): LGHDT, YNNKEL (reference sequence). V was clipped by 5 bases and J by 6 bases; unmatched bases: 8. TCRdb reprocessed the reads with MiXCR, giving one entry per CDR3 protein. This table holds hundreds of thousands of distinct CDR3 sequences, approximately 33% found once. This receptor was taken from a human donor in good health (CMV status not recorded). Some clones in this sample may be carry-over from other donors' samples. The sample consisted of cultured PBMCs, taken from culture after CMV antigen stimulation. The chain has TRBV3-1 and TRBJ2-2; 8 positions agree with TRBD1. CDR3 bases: TGTGCCAGCAGCTTCACGGACAGGGTCGCCGGGGAGCTGTTTTTT. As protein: CASSFTDRVAGELFF.